A single sample gave rise to the 5 T cell receptor beta chains below, sequenced in a study of molecular identifiers for immune sequencing clone quantification. Using its own MiXCR run on the PCR reads, TCRdb lists one record per CDR3 protein. The sample shows approximately 670,000 distinct CDR3 sequences, approximately 20% of them seen only once. Sequencing was performed on naive CD8+ T cells from blood, with Jurkat cell RNA spiked in. Subset meaning: FACS-sorted CD8+CD4-CCR7+CD45RA+ naive T cells. The receptors stem from a human donor in good health. Some libraries in this study had Jurkat cell RNA spiked in.

Worth noting for this clonotype: A much larger clone lies one base from this, so it may be a read error. This sequence joins TRBV27 and TRBJ2-7; maybe TRBD2 (5 bases). The V gene's germline CDR1 is MNHEY and CDR2 SMNVEV (reference sequence). V was shortened by 6 bases and J by 2 bases, with 20 bases between the two germline ends. The CDR3 covers 16 residues. In DNA form, the CDR3 reads TGTGCCAGCAGCCCCCGGACTGGCGGGCCGACCTACGAGCAGTACTTC. Its protein is CASSPRTGGPTYEQYF.

The rearrangement links TRBV10-3 to TRBJ2-5; TRBD2 aligns across 11 bases. The CDR3 runs 14 residues. CDR1 is ENHRY, CDR2 SYGVKD, per germline. V shed 10 bases and J 4 bases; nucleotides not matched to a gene: 8. The CDR3 nucleotides are TGTGCCACCACCCCTAGCGGGGGGACAGAGACCCAGTACTTC. It encodes CATTPSGGTETQYF.

The rearrangement uses TRBV4-3 and TRBJ1-4; D remains ambiguous. V was cut by 4 bases and J by 8 bases, with 20 bases left in between. In germline, CDR1 is LGHNA, CDR2 YSLEER. CDR3 length: 16 residues. The DNA for the CDR3 is TGCGCCAGCAGCCGAGATCGGGGAGCGATTGGCGAAAAACTGTTTTTT. It translates to CASSRDRGAIGEKLFF.

The V gene is TRBV24-1, the J gene TRBJ2-3; 16 bases line up with TRBD2. V shed 4 bases, J shed 4 bases, and the junction held 7 bases outside the gene matches. Per germline, CDR1 KGHDR and CDR2 SFDVKD. The CDR3 is made up of 18 amino acids. CDR3 loop: CATSDPGTSGRAPDTQYF. DNA of the CDR3: TGTGCCACCAGTGACCCCGGGACTAGCGGGAGGGCCCCAGATACGCAGTATTTT.

This clonotype came up many times. The chain combines TRBV29-1 with TRBJ1-2; D ambiguous. This CDR3 contains 13 residues. Germline V gene data show CDR1 as SQVTM and CDR2 as ANQGSEA. Trimming shortened V by 5 bases and J by 8 bases, and 18 bases separated the two germline ends. CDR3 sequence reads: CSVPQTEGPGYTF. CDR3 DNA: TGCAGCGTTCCCCAAACTGAAGGCCCCGGCTACACCTTC.